One and the same sample provided the 9 T cell receptor beta chains below, sequenced in a study of monozygotic twins with inflammatory bowel disease. TCRdb re-called the 5' RACE reads and catalogs CDR3 proteins one per entry, DNA excluded. Here the sample table reports over 110,000 distinct CDR3 sequences. The sequenced material came from blood. The receptors were sampled from a human donor with ulcerative colitis or Crohn's disease, or a healthy co-twin of an affected twin (not recorded which).

The rearrangement uses TRBV30 and TRBJ2-1; TCRdb lists TRBD1, though no DNA is available to test this call. Germline assignment: CDR1 GTSNPN and CDR2 SVGIG (reference sequence). The CDR3 is 15 amino acids. The CDR3 sequence: CAWSYRGLRSNEQFF.

The chain uses TRBV20-1 and TRBJ1-6; as DNA is missing, the TRBD1 call by TCRdb cannot be tested. The CDR3 runs to 18 residues. Germline V gives CDR1 DFQATT, CDR2 SNEGSKA (reference sequence). The CDR3 loop reads CSARDAEGAATSYSPLHF.

V usage is TRBV7-2 and J usage is TRBJ2-5. CDR3 size: 16 residues. Germline CDR1 and CDR2: SGHTA and FQGNSA. CDR3 sequence: CASTTQRKTIQETQYF. Using reference TRBV7-2 and TRBJ2-5 for the parts outside the CDR3, the full variable domain is GAGVSQSPSNKVTEKGKDVELRCDPISGHTALYWYRQSLGQGLEFLIYFQGNSAPDKSGLPSDRFSAERTGGSVSTLTIQRTQQEDSAVYLCASTTQRKTIQETQYFGPGTRLLVL.

The chain has TRBV20-1 and TRBJ1-1. The germline V gene has CDR1 DFQATT and CDR2 SNEGSKA (reference sequence). This CDR3 region has 12 residues. CDR3 amino acids: CSAMLRSTEAFF.

This clonotype is deemed medium-sized by its frequency. This chain connects TRBV7-2 to TRBJ2-7. The CDR3 has 11 amino acids. Germline CDR1 SGHTA, CDR2 FQGNSA. CDR3 sequence: CASSLDIRQYF.

This chain connects TRBV30 to TRBJ2-5; without DNA, the TCRdb call of TRBD1 cannot be checked. Germline V lookup: CDR1 GTSNPN, CDR2 SVGIG (reference sequence). The CDR3 extends over 14 amino acids. CDR3 sequence: CAWSVRGGHETQYF.

The chain employs TRBV27 and TRBJ2-1; no DNA is available, so the TRBD2 call from TCRdb remains unchecked. Germline CDR1 and CDR2: MNHEY and SMNVEV (reference sequence). The CDR3 runs to 15 residues. CDR3 residues: CASRGTTQMYNEQFF.

The J gene is TRBJ2-3, the V gene TRBV20-1; TCRdb names TRBD1, which stays unverified in the absence of DNA. Germline V lookup: CDR1 DFQATT, CDR2 SNEGSKA (reference sequence). The CDR3 runs to 12 residues. The CDR3 loop is CSARVPGDTQYF.

CDR3: CASSFQAKETQYF. J is TRBJ2-5 and V is TRBV27. Germline V gene lookup returns CDR1 MNHEY and CDR2 SMNVEV (reference sequence). The CDR3 totals 13 residues.